The rows below give T cell receptor beta chains drawn from one sample of a study of blood T cell repertoires in COVID-19. The table came from immunoSEQ multiplex PCR; TCRdb's copy has only in-frame clones and leaves some out. The sample lists some 170,000 clones, roughly 84% seen once, with around 1.2% in the top ten. The sample comprised PBMCs or T cells enriched from blood (not recorded which). The receptors derive from a human donor with acute COVID-19. The donor label of this sample is uncertain. CDR3s include the opening cysteine and the closing phenylalanine or tryptophan. A D gene is named only where the DNA matches it firmly. The size field is filled for only some rows; it gives once, few, many or a size class.

TGTGCCAGCAGCGTAGATTCGAACGGGAACACTGAAGCTTTCTTT	CASSVDSNGNTEAFF	-	TRBV9	TRBJ1-1	-
TGTGCCATCAGTGTTGGGTGGGCCACTGAAGCTTTCTTT	CAISVGWATEAFF	-	TRBV10-3	TRBJ1-1	-
TGTGCCAGCAGCTTAACAGGGACAGGGTCCAGGGGGGTCCTGACTTTC	CASSLTGTGSRGVLTF	TRBD1	TRBV7-2	TRBJ2-6	-
TGCAGCGTTAGATTTCGGGACAGGCCTGACTATGGCTACACCTTC	CSVRFRDRPDYGYTF	TRBD1	TRBV29-1	TRBJ1-2	-
TGTGCCAGCAGTGAGGGGAGCTATGGCTACACCTTC	CASSEGSYGYTF	-	TRBV6-1	TRBJ1-2	-
TGTGCCAGTAGTATTGAGGCGGAAGCTTTCTTT	CASSIEAEAFF	-	TRBV19	TRBJ1-1	few
TGTGCCAGCAGCTTAGGTCTGCGGGGGGCCTCCAGCGGTACGCAGTATTTT	CASSLGLRGASSGTQYF	TRBD2	TRBV7-2	TRBJ2-3	-
TGTGCCAGCAGCTTAGGTACCCCCGGGGTGAGGACTGAAGCTTTCTTT	CASSLGTPGVRTEAFF	-	TRBV13	TRBJ1-1	-
TGTGCCAGCAGCGTTGGAGGAGGGACTGAAGCTTTCTTT	CASSVGGGTEAFF	-	TRBV7-9	TRBJ1-1	-
TGTGCCAGCTCCCCGGGGGGGAGGAACACCGGGGAGCTGTTTTTT	CASSPGGRNTGELFF	TRBD2	TRBV18	TRBJ2-2	-
TGTGCCAGCGGTTCAGGGGGCGCGAACACTGAAGCTTTCTTT	CASGSGGANTEAFF	TRBD1	TRBV7-3	TRBJ1-1	-
TGCGCCAGCAGCCAAGATACGGCTAGCGGGGCATCCAAGGACTACGAGCAGTACTTC	CASSQDTASGASKDYEQYF	TRBD2	TRBV4-1	TRBJ2-7	-
TGTGCCCGTTCTCCGGGGTTTAACTATGGCTACACCTTC	CARSPGFNYGYTF	-	TRBV30	TRBJ1-2	-
TGTGCCATCAGTGATAGGGGGACGAACACTGAAGCTTTCTTT	CAISDRGTNTEAFF	-	TRBV10-3	TRBJ1-1	-
TGTGCCAGCAGCTTCTTGTTGGAGGCCGAAAACTATGGCTACACCTTC	CASSFLLEAENYGYTF	-	TRBV7-9	TRBJ1-2	-
TGTGCCAGCAGTGAAAGACAGGTCTATGGCTACACCTTC	CASSERQVYGYTF	-	TRBV2	TRBJ1-2	-
TGCGCCAGCAGCCAAGGACTAGCGGGGGAGCAGTTCTTC	CASSQGLAGEQFF	TRBD2	TRBV4-1	TRBJ2-1	-
TGTGCCACCAGGGGGGACAGGGGGCGCCCCGCTGAAGCTTTCTTT	CATRGDRGRPAEAFF	TRBD1	TRBV24-1	TRBJ1-1	few
TGTGCCAGTAGTTTCAAGACGGGGAACACTGAAGCTTTCTTT	CASSFKTGNTEAFF	-	TRBV19	TRBJ1-1	-
TGTGCCACCCTGGGGGCAGGCTTTGGCGAGCAGTACTTC	CATLGAGFGEQYF	-	TRBV19	TRBJ2-7	-
TGTGCCAGCAGCTCGGGACAGCGGACTTCAAGCTCCTATAATTCACCCCTCCACTTT	CASSSGQRTSSSYNSPLHF	TRBD1	TRBV6-6	TRBJ1-6	-
TGTGCCAGCAGGGCTGACAGGGGGCGACCGTACGAGCAGTACTTC	CASRADRGRPYEQYF	TRBD1	TRBV6-5	TRBJ2-7	-
TGTGCCATCAGTGAGTCTGGACTAGGTGAGTTCTTC	CAISESGLGEFF	TRBD2	TRBV10-3	TRBJ2-1	-
TGCGCCAGCAGCTTGGGTACCCCAACAGGGTACGAAACTGAAGCTTTCTTT	CASSLGTPTGYETEAFF	-	TRBV5-1	TRBJ1-1	-
TGTGCCAGCAGCGTAGCTCCCGGACAGGGGATACACGAGCAGTACTTC	CASSVAPGQGIHEQYF	TRBD1	TRBV9	TRBJ2-7	-
TGTGCCAGTATGGGCCCCGGAAGACCTGAAGCTTTCTTT	CASMGPGRPEAFF	-	TRBV19	TRBJ1-1	-
TGTGCTAGTGGTTTGGTTTCACCGGGACTAGCGGGGGGTTCCACCGGGGAGCTGTTTTTT	CASGLVSPGLAGGSTGELFF	TRBD2	TRBV12-5	TRBJ2-2	-
TGTGCCAGCAGCGTAGCTACGGGGGGTGATACGCAGTATTTT	CASSVATGGDTQYF	TRBD2	TRBV9	TRBJ2-3	-